This TCR beta chain was identified during a study of blood T cell repertoires in COVID-19. Trimming pared 6 bases from V and 4 bases from J, leaving 5 bases between. The CDR3 contains 11 residues. Germline V gives CDR1 MNHEY, CDR2 SVGAGI. The protocol was immunoSEQ multiplex PCR, while the TCRdb copy is restricted to in-frame clones and leaves out a portion. This sample has 40,000 to 55,000 clones, with around nine tenths found just once. The V gene is TRBV6-5, the J gene TRBJ2-3; D remains unclear. This sequence originates from a man over 45 with COVID-19, enrolled during active disease. The sequenced sample was peripheral blood. CDR3: CASSRADTQYF. Here the CDR3 DNA reads TGTGCCAGCAGCCGAGCAGATACGCAGTATTTT.